Listed below are T cell receptor beta chains from one sample, sequenced in a study of memory CD4+ T cells and cytomegalovirus serostatus. Data came from immunoSEQ multiplex PCR; TCRdb stores just in-frame clones and leaves some out. The sample shows 50,000 to 75,000 clones, around 86% of them seen only once. Sequenced input: memory CD4+ T cells from blood. Receptors were obtained from an adult in good health and CMV-seronegative. Both conserved end residues are part of each CDR3. D genes are given only for firm matches. Rows give clone size only sometimes, using once, few, many, or a class for an expanded clone.

17	.	TRBV28	TRBJ1-2	TRBD1	TGTGCCAGCAGTTCCCCTAACCGGGGACAGGGAAAATATGGCTACACCTTC	CASSSPNRGQGKYGYTF
14	.	TRBV19	TRBJ1-6	.	TGTGCCAGTAGTATCCCAGGGAGCAATTCACCCCTCCACTTT	CASSIPGSNSPLHF
15	.	TRBV27	TRBJ2-1	TRBD2	TGTGCCAGCGCGTCCACTTCGGGGGGATACAATGAGCAGTTCTTC	CASASTSGGYNEQFF
16	.	TRBV5-4	TRBJ2-1	.	TGTGCCAGCAGCCCGAGGGCCGGGACGGAATACAATGAGCAGTTCTTC	CASSPRAGTEYNEQFF
15	.	TRBV18	TRBJ2-1	.	TGTGCCAGCTCAGTTACCCCGACAGAATACAATGAGCAGTTCTTC	CASSVTPTEYNEQFF
13	once	TRBV2	TRBJ2-2	.	TGTGCCAGCACCACGGGCCCCCGGGGGGAGCTGTTTTTT	CASTTGPRGELFF
14	.	TRBV7-6	TRBJ2-1	TRBD2	TGTGCCAGCAGCCCACTTAGCGGGAGCGATGAGCAGTTCTTC	CASSPLSGSDEQFF
15	.	TRBV4-1	TRBJ1-4	TRBD1	TGCGCCAGCAGCCGCGGACAGGGAAGTAATGAAAAACTGTTTTTT	CASSRGQGSNEKLFF
14	.	TRBV10-3	TRBJ1-2	.	TGTGCCATCAGTGATGGAGGATCGAACTATGGCTACACCTTC	CAISDGGSNYGYTF
15	.	TRBV23-1	TRBJ2-7	TRBD1	TGCGCCAGCAGAATCAGGGGACAGGGATGGTACGAGCAGTACTTC	CASRIRGQGWYEQYF
13	few	TRBV2	TRBJ2-5	TRBD1	TGTGCCAGCAGCGGCGACAGGGCAAAGACCCAGTACTTC	CASSGDRAKTQYF
14	.	TRBV7-9	TRBJ1-3	.	TGTGCCAGCAGCCCAGGGAGCTCTGGAAACACCATATATTTT	CASSPGSSGNTIYF
15	.	TRBV9	TRBJ2-5	.	TGTGCCAGCAGCGGCCTCACGGGGCGAGGAGAGACCCAGTACTTC	CASSGLTGRGETQYF
14	.	TRBV4-1	TRBJ2-2	TRBD2	TGCGCCAGCAGCCAAGGGGGGGGCACCGGGGAGCTGTTTTTT	CASSQGGGTGELFF
14	.	TRBV7-2	TRBJ2-5	.	TGTGCCAGCAGCTTAGCGTCTGCGCAAGAGACCCAGTACTTC	CASSLASAQETQYF
13	.	TRBV30	TRBJ1-1	.	TGTGCCTGGAACCGGCAGCGGAACACTGAAGCTTTCTTT	CAWNRQRNTEAFF
15	.	TRBV9	TRBJ2-1	.	TGTGCCAGCAGCGCGGGACGAAGCTCCTACAATGAGCAGTTCTTC	CASSAGRSSYNEQFF
15	.	TRBV6-6	TRBJ1-6	TRBD1	TGTGCCAGCAGTTACTCGACAGGGCTAAATTCACCCCTCCACTTT	CASSYSTGLNSPLHF
16	once	TRBV4-1	TRBJ1-2	TRBD1	TGCGCCAGCAGCCCAACGGGACAGGGAGGGGACTATGGCTACACCTTC	CASSPTGQGGDYGYTF
13	.	TRBV27	TRBJ2-1	.	TGTGCCAGCAGGCGACAGGGAGGTAATGAGCAGTTCTTC	CASRRQGGNEQFF
12	once	TRBV27	TRBJ1-1	.	TGTGCCAGCAGGGAGGGGGGCACTGAAGCTTTCTTT	CASREGGTEAFF
14	.	TRBV15	TRBJ1-1	TRBD1	TGTGCCACCAAGATTACAGGGGTGAACACTGAAGCTTTCTTT	CATKITGVNTEAFF
15	.	TRBV19	TRBJ1-2	.	TGTGCCAGTACCCTCGAGGCAGGGGTGGGCTATGGCTACACCTTC	CASTLEAGVGYGYTF
14	.	TRBV14	TRBJ2-2	TRBD2	TGTGCCAGCAGCAGAGATAGCGGGAGGTCAGAGCTGTTTTTT	CASSRDSGRSELFF
15	once	TRBV4-1	TRBJ1-6	.	TGCGCCAGCAGCCAAGATCCTCTACAGAATTCACCCCTCCACTTT	CASSQDPLQNSPLHF
11	few	TRBV2	TRBJ1-2	.	TGTGCCAGCGGGGGGCACTATGGCTACACCTTC	CASGGHYGYTF
16	.	TRBV19	TRBJ2-2	TRBD2	TGTGCCAGTAGTATAGCGGCGGGGGGGAGGACCGGGGAGCTGTTTTTT	CASSIAAGGRTGELFF
14	.	TRBV5-1	TRBJ2-7	.	TGCGCCAGCAGCTTCGCAACGGACTCCTACGAGCAGTACTTC	CASSFATDSYEQYF
13	.	TRBV7-8	TRBJ2-1	TRBD1	TGTGCCAGCAGCTGGGGACAGAACAATGAGCAGTTCTTC	CASSWGQNNEQFF
16	.	TRBV5-4	TRBJ1-1	TRBD1	TGTGCCAGCAGCTTGAGGCAGGGGGCCGGGAACACTGAAGCTTTCTTT	CASSLRQGAGNTEAFF
15	.	TRBV18	TRBJ2-1	.	TGTGCCAGCTCACCAGCGACTGGCGGGGCCAATGAGCAGTTCTTC	CASSPATGGANEQFF
14	.	TRBV30	TRBJ1-2	.	TGTGCCTTAAAGGGGGACGTGTCTAACTATGGCTACACCTTC	CALKGDVSNYGYTF
13	few	TRBV7-2	TRBJ2-7	.	TGTGCCAGCAGCCGACTGACGGTCTACGAGCAGTACTTC	CASSRLTVYEQYF
12	.	TRBV2	TRBJ2-7	.	TGTGCCAGCAAGACTGGCTTGGACGAGCAGTACTTC	CASKTGLDEQYF
14	.	TRBV29-1	TRBJ2-7	.	TGCAGCGGGGGCGATGGGCTTAACTCCTACGAGCAGTACTTC	CSGGDGLNSYEQYF
12	.	TRBV30	TRBJ2-1	.	TGTGCCTGGAGTGATCGCCTAGATGAGCAGTTCTTC	CAWSDRLDEQFF
16	.	TRBV6-4	TRBJ2-7	.	TGTGCCAGCAGTGCCAAGGGACAACCGAGCTCCTACGAGCAGTACTTC	CASSAKGQPSSYEQYF
12	.	TRBV7-3	TRBJ2-3	.	TGTGCCAGCAGCTTAACTTCTGATACGCAGTATTTT	CASSLTSDTQYF
15	.	TRBV19	TRBJ2-1	TRBD1	TGTGCCAGTAGTATAGGGGGACAGTTCTACAATGAGCAGTTCTTC	CASSIGGQFYNEQFF
14	.	TRBV5-1	TRBJ2-5	TRBD1	TGCGCCAGCAGCTCCCGGACAGGGCAGGAGACCCAGTACTTC	CASSSRTGQETQYF
15	.	TRBV10-3	TRBJ2-1	.	TGTGCCATCAGGTGGGACGGTAGCTCCTACAATGAGCAGTTCTTC	CAIRWDGSSYNEQFF
13	.	TRBV14	TRBJ2-3	.	TGTGCCAGCAGCCAAACCACCACAGATACGCAGTATTTT	CASSQTTTDTQYF
15	once	TRBV7-2	TRBJ1-5	.	TGTGCCAGCAGCTTGGGGCCGCATAGCAATCAGCCCCAGCATTTT	CASSLGPHSNQPQHF
16	.	TRBV2	TRBJ2-1	TRBD2	TGTGCCAGCAGGGAACTAGCGGGGGGGACTTACAATGAGCAGTTCTTC	CASRELAGGTYNEQFF
13	.	TRBV2	TRBJ1-4	.	TGTGCCAGCAGTCAGACGGAAGCTGAAAAACTGTTTTTT	CASSQTEAEKLFF
15	.	TRBV5-1	TRBJ2-5	.	TGCGCCAGCAGCTCGGAATTTTGGGGGCCTGAGACCCAGTACTTC	CASSSEFWGPETQYF
15	.	TRBV9	TRBJ2-3	.	TGTGCCAGCAGCGTCCGGGGGCTCAACACAGATACGCAGTATTTT	CASSVRGLNTDTQYF
14	.	TRBV18	TRBJ1-1	.	TGTGCCAGCTCACCTCTGGGACGGAACACTGAAGCTTTCTTT	CASSPLGRNTEAFF
14	.	TRBV18	TRBJ1-2	.	TGTGCCAGCTCGGAGGGAAACCATAACTATGGCTACACCTTC	CASSEGNHNYGYTF
15	.	TRBV9	TRBJ1-4	TRBD1	TGTGCCAGCAGCGGCCGGACAGGGGCTAATGAAAAACTGTTTTTT	CASSGRTGANEKLFF
17	.	TRBV7-9	TRBJ2-1	TRBD2	TGTGCCAGCAGCTTAAAACCCAGCGGGAGGCCCGGGGATGAGCAGTTCTTC	CASSLKPSGRPGDEQFF
18	.	TRBV5-1	TRBJ2-6	.	TGCGCCAGCAGCAGGCGGGGTATGGAGGAAGCTGGGGCCAACGTCCTGACTTTC	CASSRRGMEEAGANVLTF